The sequence of this TCR beta chain was determined in a study of beta chain features in type 1 diabetes. Germline assignment: CDR1 SGHTA and CDR2 FQGNSA. The CDR3 covers 12 residues. Trimming shortened V by 4 bases and J by 5 bases, and 8 bases separated the two germline ends. This clone showed up just a few times. What it binds is not known. Since all of the isolated RNA was reverse transcribed, expressed TCRB transcripts were what got sequenced. Profiling relied on immunoSEQ multiplex PCR, and the TCRdb table lists in-frame clones only, not all of them. Altogether some 100,000 clones are present, approximately 39% being singletons, with the ten largest covering roughly 0.07%. By way of CD45RO/CCR7/CD25/CD127/CD95/CD27, the CD4+ regulatory, stem cell-like memory, central memory and naive cells were sorted. Every sorted population was more than 95% pure. Notes on the study in general: Shorter TCRB CDR3s, moderately but significantly so, were found in Type 1 diabetes patients in all four CD4+ subsets. Patients with type 1 diabetes showed fewer VDJ junction insertions and more deletions.

Sequencing was performed on stem cell memory CD4+ T cells from blood. The receptor's source is a woman aged 18-30 years in good health. This chain uses TRBV7-2 with TRBJ2-5; D is perhaps TRBD1 (5 bases). The CDR3: CASSSHRETQYF. The DNA for the CDR3 is TGTGCCAGCAGCTCACACAGGGAGACCCAGTACTTC.